One and the same sample provided the 28 T cell receptor beta chains below, sequenced in a study of diagnostic markers for celiac disease. After re-calling the reads, TCRdb lists one entry per CDR3 protein, DNA absent. The listing contains about 1,100 distinct CDR3 sequences. Material: either unsorted cells or a sorted T cell fraction (not recorded which). These receptors originate from a human donor.

Frequency places this clonotype as medium-sized. The chain recombines TRBV30 with TRBJ1-1; lacking DNA, the TRBD1 call made by TCRdb goes unchecked. CDR3 size: 13 residues. Germline CDR1 and CDR2: GTSNPN and SVGIG (reference sequence). The CDR3 protein is CAWRYGGNTEAFF.

The V and J genes are TRBV7-2 and TRBJ2-5; the TCRdb D gene call, TRBD2, has no DNA to confirm it. Germline V gene lookup returns CDR1 SGHTA and CDR2 FQGNSA. CDR3 length equals 19 residues. The CDR3 loop is CASSPIAPGLAGGQETQYF.

Measured by frequency, this clonotype is medium-sized. This chain joins TRBV27 and TRBJ2-1; the TCRdb D gene call, TRBD1, has no DNA to confirm it. CDR3 size: 18 residues. Germline CDR1 reads MNHEY; CDR2 reads SMNVEV (reference sequence). The CDR3 region is CASSFYFRGPKPTNEQFF.

This clonotype shows up as medium-sized by frequency. This chain connects TRBV6-5 to TRBJ2-7; TCRdb's D gene call, TRBD2, goes unchecked for lack of DNA. The CDR3 totals 13 residues. Germline values: CDR1 MNHEY, CDR2 SVGAGI. This CDR3 reads CASSYSSEGEQYF.

This clonotype is classed as large (0.1 to 1%) by frequency. The gene calls are TRBV28 and TRBJ1-2; TCRdb's D gene call, TRBD1, goes unchecked for lack of DNA. This CDR3 spans 15 amino acids. In germline, CDR1 is MDHEN, CDR2 SYDVKM. The CDR3 loop is CASSRGAPPGYGYTF.

The chain's CDR3 is CATRARFTSVWPQHF. V is TRBV24-1 and J is TRBJ1-5. Germline values: CDR1 KGHDR, CDR2 SFDVKD. This CDR3 is built from 15 residues.

By frequency, this clonotype registers medium-sized (0.01 to 0.1%). The chain employs TRBV18 and TRBJ1-1; without DNA, the TCRdb call of TRBD1 cannot be checked. The germline CDR1 and CDR2 sequences are KGHSH and LQKENI. CDR3 length: 16 amino acids. CDR3 sequence: CASSPQPLQGATEAFF.

Its frequency marks this clonotype as medium-sized. The chain employs TRBV19 and TRBJ1-5; TCRdb calls TRBD1, which cannot be checked without DNA. The CDR3 length is 14 residues. Looked up from germline, CDR1 is LNHDA and CDR2 is SQIVND (reference sequence). CDR3 sequence: CASSIVGQDQPQHF.

Its frequency marks this clonotype as medium-sized. This chain connects TRBV9 to TRBJ2-1; the D gene TCRdb calls, TRBD2, cannot be checked with no DNA. The CDR3 runs 16 residues. Germline V CDR1 and CDR2: SGDLS, YYNGEE. The CDR3 region is CASSVRPGGLGNEQFF. The complete variable domain, with remaining parts taken from reference TRBV9 and TRBJ2-1, reads DSGVTQTPKHLITATGQRVTLRCSPRSGDLSVYWYQQSLDQGLQFLIQYYNGEERAKGNILERFSAQQFPDLHSELNLSSLELGDSALYFCASSVRPGGLGNEQFFGPGTRLTVL.

V and J are TRBV15 and TRBJ2-3; checking the TCRdb D call of TRBD2 is not possible without DNA. The germline V gene encodes CDR1 LNHNV and CDR2 YYDKDF (reference sequence). The CDR3 runs to 17 residues. The CDR3 spells CATSRVQRGEPGDTQYF.

The J gene is TRBJ2-7, the V gene TRBV11-2; lacking DNA, the TRBD1 call made by TCRdb goes unchecked. This CDR3 region has 13 residues. Germline V gene lookup returns CDR1 SGHAT and CDR2 FQNNGV. The chain's CDR3 is CASSLTGAYEQYF.

The rearrangement links TRBV4-2 to TRBJ2-4. From germline, CDR1 is LGHNA and CDR2 YNFKEQ. The CDR3 spans 13 residues. The CDR3 sequence is CASSQDVGNIQYF.

The V gene is TRBV10-3, the J gene TRBJ2-7; the TCRdb D gene call, TRBD2, has no DNA to confirm it. The CDR3 length is 13 residues. Germline CDR1 ENHRY, CDR2 SYGVKD. The chain's CDR3 is CAISDGSGYEQYF.

Measured by frequency, this clonotype is medium-sized. V and J are TRBV18 and TRBJ1-1; TCRdb gives TRBD1 as the D gene, but with no DNA this cannot be confirmed. CDR1 and CDR2 from the germline V gene are KGHSH and LQKENI. The CDR3 totals 17 residues. The CDR3 is CASSPLEHGTDFTEAFF.

The chain uses TRBV12-3 or TRBV12-4 and TRBJ2-7; there is no DNA to check the TCRdb D call of TRBD2. The CDR3 spans 13 residues. The CDR3 reads CASRTTSQGPQYF.

The J gene is TRBJ2-5, the V gene TRBV7-2; the TCRdb call, TRBD1, lacks DNA for checking. The CDR3 spans 15 residues. Germline lookup yields CDR1 SGHTA and CDR2 FQGNSA. The CDR3 sequence: CASSLLNRAIETQYF.

This clonotype is called large based on its frequency. The chain is built from TRBV20-1 and TRBJ2-2; the D gene TCRdb calls, TRBD1, cannot be checked with no DNA. Germline loops: CDR1 DFQATT, CDR2 SNEGSKA (reference sequence). The CDR3 sequence is 14 residues long. The CDR3 region is CSARDGGSAGELFF.

According to its frequency, this clonotype is medium-sized. This chain uses TRBV18 with TRBJ2-2. CDR1 KGHSH and CDR2 LQKENI come from the germline V gene. This CDR3 has 15 amino acids. This chain's CDR3 is CASSPGPTNTGELFF.

This clonotype shows up as medium-sized by frequency. The chain couples TRBV20-1 to TRBJ2-1; the D call from TCRdb, TRBD2, cannot be confirmed without DNA. CDR1 is DFQATT, CDR2 SNEGSKA, per germline (reference sequence). The CDR3 loop spans 15 amino acids. The CDR3 here is CSARVLAGGLNEQFF.

This chain links TRBV12-3 or TRBV12-4 with TRBJ1-5; TCRdb picks TRBD1, but there is no DNA to check that call. The CDR3 consists of 15 residues. CDR3 residues: CASSSGTGYNQPQHF.

According to its frequency, this clonotype is medium-sized (0.01 to 0.1%). This chain joins TRBV29-1 and TRBJ2-3; there is no DNA to check the TCRdb D call of TRBD2. This CDR3 region has 15 residues. CDR1 is SQVTM and CDR2 is ANQGSEA in the germline V gene. The CDR3: CSVEEGPGGTDTQYF.

This clonotype is labeled large based on frequency. This chain links TRBV28 with TRBJ2-5; the TRBD1 assignment by TCRdb is unverifiable without DNA. CDR1 and CDR2 from the germline V gene are MDHEN and SYDVKM. This CDR3 contains 13 residues. The CDR3 spells CASSTGGKETQYF.

The chain links TRBV27 to TRBJ2-5; the D call from TCRdb, TRBD1, cannot be confirmed without DNA. The V gene's germline CDR1 is MNHEY and CDR2 SMNVEV (reference sequence). This CDR3 region has 15 residues. CDR3 protein: CASSNSGQAQETQYF.

In terms of frequency, this clonotype is medium-sized. The rearrangement joins TRBV3-1 to TRBJ1-2; the TRBD1 assignment by TCRdb is unverifiable without DNA. CDR1 is LGHDT, CDR2 YNNKEL, per germline (reference sequence). The CDR3 has 14 residues. This chain's CDR3 is CASSQMGQGNGYTF.

According to its frequency, this clonotype is medium-sized (0.01 to 0.1%). The chain recombines TRBV9 with TRBJ1-6. The CDR3 is 14 residues long. Germline V gives CDR1 SGDLS, CDR2 YYNGEE. The chain's CDR3 is CASSESVGSSPLHF.

By frequency, this clonotype is large. The V and J genes are TRBV5-1 and TRBJ1-1; the TRBD1 assignment by TCRdb is unverifiable without DNA. Germline CDR1 SGHRS, CDR2 YFSETQ. This CDR3 is 14 amino acids long. CDR3 residues: CASTRGGLNTEAFF.

By frequency, this clonotype is medium-sized (0.01 to 0.1%). The genes are TRBV20-1 and TRBJ1-4; TCRdb calls TRBD1, which cannot be checked without DNA. Germline V gene lookup returns CDR1 DFQATT and CDR2 SNEGSKA (reference sequence). This CDR3 is built from 13 residues. This CDR3 reads CSAFGTPNEKLFF.

This clonotype counts as medium-sized (0.01 to 0.1%) by frequency. The rearrangement uses TRBV7-2 and TRBJ2-1; there is no DNA to check the TCRdb D call of TRBD2. The CDR3 sequence is 13 residues long. Germline V gene lookup returns CDR1 SGHTA and CDR2 FQGNSA. The CDR3: CASSLAAVHEQFF.